This T cell receptor (beta chain) was sequenced in a study of cytomegalovirus exposure and HLA in healthy donors. This clone has a handful of counts. The antigen is not known. The germline CDR1 and CDR2 sequences are SGHTA and FQGNSA. V trimming: 1 base; J trimming: 7 bases; junction bases outside the gene matches: 4. This CDR3 spans 15 amino acids. Regarding the study as a whole: Earlier findings revealed that most TCR beta V segments proved productive either about 87% or about 30% of the time. There were reportedly fewer N-insertions in an Asian-associated ancestry cluster than the roughly 610-donor mean, in a later analysis.

Primers included in the PCR were 60 Vbeta and 13 Jbeta primers. Some clones are missing from TCRdb's copy, which holds only in-frame ones; the method was immunoSEQ multiplex PCR. The table records just over 150,000 clones, 85% of them present only once. Sample: PBMCs. The chain recombines TRBV7-2 with TRBJ2-1; TRBD2 matches 10 bases. This clonotype was obtained from a woman aged 18-29 years in good health and CMV-seronegative. The CDR3 sequence: CASSLVAGGWNEQFF. CDR3 nucleotide sequence: TGTGCCAGCAGCTTAGTAGCGGGGGGATGGAATGAGCAGTTCTTC.